Presented here are 6 T cell receptor beta chains from one specimen sequenced in a study of blood T cell repertoires in COVID-19. Only in-frame clones appear in the TCRdb table, and some are missing; sequencing was by immunoSEQ multiplex PCR. The table lists 100,000 to 150,000 clones, approximately 87% of them singletons. The source material was peripheral blood. Source of these receptors: a woman in her forties or fifties with acute or convalescent COVID-19.

The CDR3 reads CASSQDSIVLAGDNEQFF. The CDR3 DNA is TGCGCCAGCAGCCAAGATTCGATCGTACTAGCGGGGGACAATGAGCAGTTCTTC. The chain is built from TRBV4-3 and TRBJ2-1, with 11 positions matching TRBD2. The ends lost 0 bases at V and 5 bases at J; junction bases unmatched: 9. Per germline, CDR1 LGHNA and CDR2 YSLEER. This CDR3 has 18 residues.

The chain joins TRBV3-1 (or the pseudogene TRBV3-2) to TRBJ1-1; D not certain. Germline V gene data show CDR1 as LGHDT and CDR2 as YNNKEL (reference sequence). The CDR3 is 16 residues long. V was shortened by 1 base and J by 1 base, with 13 bases between the two germline ends. The CDR3 DNA is TGTGCCAGCAGCCAAGCTATCGGGAAGGGGAACACTGAAGCTTTCTTT. It translates to CASSQAIGKGNTEAFF.

The genes are TRBV6-1 and TRBJ1-2; D is possibly TRBD1 (6 bases). The CDR3 length is 16 residues. Germline assignment: CDR1 MNHNS and CDR2 SASEGT. The V and J ends lost 4 bases and 0 bases respectively, with 15 bases between them. In DNA, the CDR3 is TGTGCCAGCAGTGCTGGACAGCGTGTAGCTAACTATGGCTACACCTTC. As protein: CASSAGQRVANYGYTF.

The chain joins TRBV10-3 to TRBJ2-7, with D perhaps matching TRBD1 (6 bases). Germline loops: CDR1 ENHRY, CDR2 SYGVKD. The CDR3 sequence is 12 residues long. Trimming removed 10 bases at V and 1 base at J, with 11 bases between. The CDR3 spells CATRTVSYEQYF. The CDR3 DNA reads as TGTGCCACCAGGACAGTTTCCTACGAGCAGTACTTC.

The chain recombines TRBV21-1 with TRBJ1-5; the DNA was not used to check the table's D call, TRBD1. TRBV21-1 is annotated as a pseudogene. The CDR3 spans 17 residues. CDR3 protein: CARTRDRGLRCNQPQHF. In DNA, the CDR3 is TGTGCCAGAACCCGGGACAGGGGACTTAGATGCAATCAGCCCCAGCATTTT.

V gene TRBV15 combines with J gene TRBJ1-4, with D perhaps matching TRBD1 (5 bases). The germline V gene has CDR1 LNHNV and CDR2 YYDKDF (reference sequence). The CDR3 extends over 15 amino acids. V was clipped by 0 bases and J by 2 bases, with 7 bases between them. CDR3 amino acids: CATSRDRATNEKLFF. Written as DNA, the CDR3 is TGTGCCACCAGCAGAGACAGGGCGACTAATGAAAAACTGTTTTTT.